The 21 T cell receptor beta chains reported below all come from one sample, sequenced in a study of blood T cell repertoires in COVID-19. Clones were read by immunoSEQ multiplex PCR, and TCRdb kept only the in-frame ones, dropping some. The sample includes 270,000 or so clones, approximately 90% seen only once; the top ten take about 5%. The sequencing sample was made of peripheral blood. These TCRs come from a man aged 35 to 55 with acute or convalescent COVID-19.

This clone was counted a few times. The chain carries TRBV11-2 and TRBJ1-4; 8 bases line up with TRBD1. Germline-derived CDR1 and CDR2 are SGHAT and FQNNGV. The CDR3 is 14 residues long. J lost 10 bases, V lost 5 bases, and 9 bases had no gene match. CDR3: CASSQDRAVLKLFF. CDR3 nucleotides: TGTGCCAGCAGCCAGGACAGGGCGGTCTTAAAACTGTTTTTT.

J is TRBJ1-5 and V is TRBV12-3 or TRBV12-4; the D gene is possibly TRBD1 (6 bases). The V and J ends lost 5 bases and 4 bases respectively, with 6 bases between them. The CDR3 sequence is 12 residues long. As DNA, the CDR3 is TGTGCCAGCAGTACAGGGAATCAGCCCCAGCATTTT. It yields the protein CASSTGNQPQHF.

This sequence joins TRBV28 and TRBJ2-7, with a weak D call TRBD1 (5 bases). This CDR3 comprises 15 residues. The germline V gene has CDR1 MDHEN and CDR2 SYDVKM. V was cut by 6 bases and J by 2 bases, with 17 bases left in between. CDR3 region: CASSRGGQGTYEQYF. The CDR3 coding sequence is TGTGCCAGCAGCCGAGGTGGGCAGGGCACCTACGAGCAGTACTTC.

This clone turned up a few times. The chain couples TRBV13 to TRBJ2-1; 9 bases map to TRBD1. The CDR3 extends over 15 amino acids. V lost 2 bases, J lost 7 bases, and 6 bases stayed unmatched. Germline V gives CDR1 PRHDT, CDR2 FYEKMQ (reference sequence). The CDR3 region has the DNA TGTGCCAGCAGCTTACCACAGGGACAGGGAAATGAGCAGTTCTTC. Translating gives CASSLPQGQGNEQFF.

The chain employs TRBV7-2 and TRBJ1-6; D remains unclear. Germline-derived CDR1 and CDR2 are SGHTA and FQGNSA. The CDR3 runs 15 residues. The V end was cut by 6 bases, the J end by 8 bases, with 17 bases between. The CDR3 coding sequence is TGTGCCAGCAGTTCCTATCAGGTCTTGGATTCACCCCTCCACTTT. Encoded protein: CASSSYQVLDSPLHF.

V usage is TRBV3-1 (or the pseudogene TRBV3-2) and J usage is TRBJ2-1, with 11 bases identical to TRBD2. Per germline, CDR1 LGHDT and CDR2 YNNKEL (reference sequence). The CDR3 consists of 15 residues. V lost 6 bases, J lost 4 bases, and 5 bases stayed unmatched. The CDR3 loop reads CASRTSGAGYNEQFF. Here the CDR3 DNA reads TGTGCCAGCAGGACTAGCGGGGCAGGGTACAATGAGCAGTTCTTC.

The chain recombines TRBV29-1 with TRBJ2-7; D might be TRBD1 (6 bases). Germline assignment: CDR1 SQVTM and CDR2 ANQGSEA. V was pared by 7 bases and J by 7 bases, with 20 bases between. The CDR3 runs 13 residues. The CDR3 DNA reads TGCAGCGCCCGGCCAGCGCTCCAGGGGGAGCAGTACTTC. This codes for CSARPALQGEQYF.

The rearrangement links TRBV27 to TRBJ2-3; 7 nucleotides match TRBD2. The CDR3 is 17 residues long. From germline, CDR1 is MNHEY and CDR2 SMNVEV (reference sequence). Germline trimming cut 2 bases from V and 6 bases from J; bases unmatched to any gene: 14. The CDR3 nucleotides are TGTGCCAGCAGTTTAGCCCGAGGGAAGGGGAGGGAGGATACGCAGTATTTT. Amino acids: CASSLARGKGREDTQYF.

This chain links TRBV2 with TRBJ1-2; 7 bases are shared with TRBD1. The CDR3 sequence is 13 residues long. The V gene end was trimmed by 11 bases and the J gene end by 4 bases; junction bases not matched to a gene: 10. Germline V lookup: CDR1 SNHLY, CDR2 FYNNEI. In DNA, the CDR3 is TGTGCCTCAAGTTTACAGGGGAGCTATGGCTACACCTTC. Protein sequence: CASSLQGSYGYTF.

The chain links TRBV5-4 to TRBJ2-7; 8 bases map to TRBD1. V was clipped by 5 bases and J by 5 bases; unmatched bases: 6. The CDR3 spans 13 residues. Per germline, CDR1 SGHNT and CDR2 YYREEE (reference sequence). CDR3 nucleotide sequence: TGTGCCAGCAGTCCTCGGACAGGGAACGAGCAGTACTTC. Encoded protein: CASSPRTGNEQYF.

The chain links TRBV5-6 to TRBJ2-1; TRBD2 is a possible D gene (5 bases). The CDR3 length is 15 residues. Trimming stripped 1 base from V and 6 bases from J, with 14 bases between. Germline CDR1 and CDR2: SGHDT and YYEEEE. For the CDR3, the DNA is TGTGCCAGCAGCTTGCTACAGAGGGCTTTCAATGAGCAGTTCTTC. Its translation: CASSLLQRAFNEQFF.

CDR3 in DNA: TGTGCCACCAGTGAACCGGGACTATTGGAGACCCAGTACTTC. This gives the protein CATSEPGLLETQYF. The rearrangement uses TRBV24-1 and TRBJ2-5; TRBD2 matches 7 bases. The CDR3 is 14 amino acids. Germline V lookup: CDR1 KGHDR, CDR2 SFDVKD. Trimming cost V 4 bases and J 5 bases; bases outside gene matches: 6.

The V call is TRBV15, the J call TRBJ2-2; 8 bases are shared with TRBD2. Trimming at V came to 1 base and at J to 5 bases, leaving 6 bases not matched to a gene. The CDR3 loop spans 16 amino acids. Germline-derived CDR1 and CDR2 are LNHNV and YYDKDF (reference sequence). Here the CDR3 reads CATSRVSGGGTGELFF. In DNA form, the CDR3 reads TGTGCCACCAGCAGAGTGAGCGGGGGAGGAACCGGGGAGCTGTTTTTT.

The chain recombines TRBV4-1 with TRBJ2-3, with D possibly being TRBD2 (6 bases). The CDR3 is made up of 15 amino acids. Germline lookup yields CDR1 MGHRA and CDR2 YSYEKL. V was cut by 1 base and J by 6 bases, with 14 bases left in between. This chain's CDR3 is CASSQVPSDQDTQYF. The DNA for the CDR3 is TGCGCCAGCAGCCAAGTGCCTAGCGATCAGGATACGCAGTATTTT.

The chain links TRBV6-5 to TRBJ2-7; 12 bases align to TRBD1. The CDR3 runs to 15 residues. The germline gives CDR1 MNHEY, CDR2 SVGAGI. Trimming at V came to 2 bases and at J to 7 bases, leaving 6 bases not matched to a gene. CDR3 protein: CASSYAGQGAREQYF. DNA of the CDR3: TGTGCCAGCAGTTACGCGGGACAGGGGGCGCGAGAGCAGTACTTC.

V is TRBV19 and J is TRBJ1-2; the match to TRBD1 covers 9 bases. This CDR3 has 14 residues. Unmatched junction bases numbered 8, after V lost 5 bases and J lost 7 bases. Germline V gene sequence: CDR1 LNHDA, CDR2 SQIVND (reference sequence). The CDR3 region has the DNA TGTGCCAGTAGTGCCGACAGGGGGTTCGCTGGCTACACCTTC. Translation gives CASSADRGFAGYTF. The entire variable domain, with the rest obtained from reference TRBV19 and TRBJ1-2, is as follows: DGGITQSPKYLFRKEGQNVTLSCEQNLNHDAMYWYRQDPGQGLRLIYYSQIVNDFQKGDIAEGYSVSREKKESFPLTVTSAQKNPTAFYLCASSADRGFAGYTFGSGTRLTVV.

The chain links TRBV6-1 to TRBJ2-7, with 9 bases matching TRBD1. The CDR3 is 15 amino acids. Germline V lookup: CDR1 MNHNS, CDR2 SASEGT. J gave up 4 bases and V 1 base, and 5 bases lay outside the gene matches. CDR3 nucleotides: TGTGCCAGCAGTGAAGGGGGGACAGGGCTGTACGAGCAGTACTTC. It translates to CASSEGGTGLYEQYF.

The V and J genes are TRBV9 and TRBJ1-6; D might be TRBD1 (5 bases). V lost 0 bases to trimming and J lost 9 bases, with 16 bases between them. Germline CDR1 SGDLS, CDR2 YYNGEE. The CDR3 has 16 residues. The CDR3 loop is CASSVGTGGISSPLHF. In DNA, the CDR3 is TGTGCCAGCAGCGTAGGAACAGGCGGAATAAGTTCACCCCTCCACTTT. The complete variable domain, with remaining parts taken from reference TRBV9 and TRBJ1-6, reads DSGVTQTPKHLITATGQRVTLRCSPRSGDLSVYWYQQSLDQGLQFLIQYYNGEERAKGNILERFSAQQFPDLHSELNLSSLELGDSALYFCASSVGTGGISSPLHFGNGTRLTVT.

The gene calls are TRBV5-4 and TRBJ2-5, with D possibly matching TRBD2 (5 bases). The CDR3 runs to 15 residues. V lost 3 bases and J lost 3, with 15 bases in between. Germline V gives CDR1 SGHNT, CDR2 YYREEE (reference sequence). This chain's CDR3 is CASSSPFAEEETQYF. The CDR3 DNA reads as TGTGCCAGCAGCTCTCCCTTTGCGGAGGAAGAGACCCAGTACTTC.

The chain has TRBV7-8 and TRBJ1-1, with D possibly being TRBD1 (6 bases). Trimming removed 4 bases from V and 4 bases from J, with 13 bases in between. Germline values: CDR1 SGHVS, CDR2 FQNEAQ. The CDR3 is made up of 14 amino acids. The CDR3 reads CASSSQGSGTEAFF. The CDR3 DNA follows: TGTGCCAGCAGCTCACAGGGCTCGGGCACTGAAGCTTTCTTT.

The genes are TRBV4-2 and TRBJ2-3; 8 positions match TRBD2. Germline V gives CDR1 LGHNA, CDR2 YNFKEQ. CDR3 length equals 16 residues. V lost 0 bases and J lost 3; bases outside the gene matches: 5. For the CDR3, the DNA is TGTGCCAGCAGCCAAGAACTCGGGGGGGCAACAGATACGCAGTATTTT. It translates to CASSQELGGATDTQYF.